This TCR beta chain was sequenced for a study of T cells after somatic rescue of genetic block. The germline V and J ends were trimmed by 0 bases and 4 bases, with 12 bases remaining between them. There are 16 residues in the CDR3. Germline V gene sequence: CDR1 LGHNA, CDR2 YSLEER. Profiling relied on immunoSEQ multiplex PCR, and the TCRdb table lists in-frame clones only, not all of them. Of 110,000 or so clones in the sample, just over 90% were seen once. The J gene is TRBJ2-2, the V gene TRBV4-3; TRBD2 is a possible D gene (6 bases). Sequences were obtained from peripheral blood mononuclear cells (PBMCs). This TCR derives from a woman under 30. The CDR3 nucleotides are TGCGCCAGCAGCCAAGATTTGAAGGGAGGCACCGGGGAGCTGTTTTTT. Its translation is CASSQDLKGGTGELFF.